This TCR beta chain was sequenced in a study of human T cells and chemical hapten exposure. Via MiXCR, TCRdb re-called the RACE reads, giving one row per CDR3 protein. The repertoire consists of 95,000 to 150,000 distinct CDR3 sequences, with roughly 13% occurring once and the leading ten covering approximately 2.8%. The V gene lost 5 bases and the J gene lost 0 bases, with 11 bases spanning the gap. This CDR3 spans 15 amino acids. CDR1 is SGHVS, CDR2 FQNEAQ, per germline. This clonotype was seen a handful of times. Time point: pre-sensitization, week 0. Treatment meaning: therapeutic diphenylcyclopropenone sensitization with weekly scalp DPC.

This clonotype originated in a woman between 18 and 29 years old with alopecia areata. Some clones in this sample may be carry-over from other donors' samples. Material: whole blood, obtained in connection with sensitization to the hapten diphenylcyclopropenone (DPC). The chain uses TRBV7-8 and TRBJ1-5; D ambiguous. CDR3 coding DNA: TGTGCCAGCAGCCTCTCGATGGCTAGCAATCAGCCCCAGCATTTT. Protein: CASSLSMASNQPQHF.